The T cell receptor (beta chain) described here comes from a study of CD8 T cells in ankylosing spondylitis. Findings and caveats of the study: There was a TCR beta motif, made of eight highly homologous variants, that appeared characteristic of ankylosing spondylitis blood.

The CDR3 is 13 residues long. With 4 bases removed from V and 5 bases from J, the gap between germline ends came to 12 bases. Germline V gives CDR1 SGHRS, CDR2 YFSETQ. This clonotype showed up just a few times. Its antigen is not known. TCRdb re-called the 5' RACE reads through MiXCR, storing one row per CDR3 protein. The repertoire holds some 340,000 distinct CDR3 sequences, roughly 14% seen once, with less than 1.1% in the top ten. This sequence originates from a male donor with ankylosing spondylitis or in good health (not recorded which). Sequencing was done on a sample of blood, either unsorted or a sorted T cell fraction (not recorded which). This chain links TRBV5-1 with TRBJ2-5; D remains unclear. The CDR3 DNA reads as TGCGCCAGCAGCAAAGTCCTAGGGGAGACCCAGTACTTC. Translated, it gives CASSKVLGETQYF.